Presented here are 3 T cell receptor beta chains from one specimen sequenced in a study of OX40 agonist ivuxolimab in advanced cancers. Clones were read by immunoSEQ multiplex PCR, and TCRdb kept only the in-frame ones, dropping some. The data hold tens of thousands of clones, with around 93% observed a single time. The source was CD4+ or CD8+ T cells sorted from blood, collected in a trial of the OX40 agonist ivuxolimab. These receptors came from an adult with an advanced solid tumor such as melanoma, head and neck, liver or kidney cancer.

The gene calls are TRBV7-8 and TRBJ2-7, with D uncertain. The germline gives CDR1 SGHVS, CDR2 FQNEAQ. Trimming left V 5 bases short and J 3 bases short, with 8 bases between. The CDR3 has 12 amino acids. This CDR3 is CASSALSYEQYF. In DNA, the CDR3 is TGTGCCAGCAGCGCTCTTAGCTACGAGCAGTACTTC. Full variable domain (rest looked up from reference TRBV7-8 and TRBJ2-7): GAGVSQSPRYKVAKRGQDVALRCDPISGHVSLFWYQQALGQGPEFLTYFQNEAQLDKSGLPSDRFFAERPEGSVSTLKIQRTQQEDSAVYLCASSALSYEQYFGPGTRLTVT.

The chain carries TRBV28 and TRBJ2-7; D might be TRBD2 (5 bases). Germline CDR1 reads MDHEN; CDR2 reads SYDVKM. The CDR3 has 13 amino acids. V was shortened by 5 bases and J by 7 bases, with 15 bases between the two germline ends. The CDR3 loop is CASSQVSQREQYF. For the CDR3, the DNA is TGTGCCAGCAGTCAGGTTTCTCAGCGGGAGCAGTACTTC.

The rearrangement uses TRBV30 and TRBJ2-7; D may be TRBD2 (6 bases). The CDR3 extends over 11 amino acids. The germline gives CDR1 GTSNPN, CDR2 SVGIG (reference sequence). The CDR3 loop reads CTGGPIYEQYF. The DNA for the CDR3 is TGTACCGGGGGACCAATCTACGAGCAGTACTTC. The complete variable domain, with remaining parts taken from reference TRBV30 and TRBJ2-7, reads SQTIHQWPATLVQPVGSPLSLECTVEGTSNPNLYWYRQAAGRGLQLLFYSVGIGQISSEVPQNLSASRPQDRQFILSSKKLLLSDSGFYLCTGGPIYEQYFGPGTRLTVT.